The T cell receptor (beta chain) under discussion was sequenced for a study of T cells after yellow fever vaccination. Study at large: Fractions with few cells were prepared using SMART-Seq v4 Ultra Low Input.

TCR cDNA, made by 5'RACE template switching, carried an added universal primer site and UMIs. MiXCR, applied by TCRdb to the 5' RACE reads, yields one record per CDR3 protein. The sample holds about 350,000 distinct CDR3 sequences, 4.1% seen once. The study, taken as a whole, reports: CD4 and CD8 compartments shared a small share of clonotypes, likely from convergent recombination.

Germline CDR1 SQVTM, CDR2 ANQGSEA. V was clipped by 3 bases and J by 1 base, with 9 bases between them. The CDR3 contains 13 residues. As to this clonotype: Its antigen remains unknown.

Here the sequenced sample was PBMCs, taken 5 days after the yellow fever booster vaccination. The clonotype comes from a man younger than 35 who received the YFV17D yellow fever vaccine. The chain is built from TRBV29-1 and TRBJ2-5; no reliable D call. CDR3 in DNA: TGCAGCGTTGATGTGATAGTCCAAGAGACCCAGTACTTC. It yields the protein CSVDVIVQETQYF.